The 27 T cell receptor beta chains given below trace back to one sample, sequenced in a study of control samples from healthy donors and cancer patients (dated by TCRdb to the early 2020s). Library preparation used the immunoSEQ multiplex PCR assay. This is the immuneACCESS table as TCRdb keeps it, with only in-frame sequences that have V and J called. A part of the clones is gone; compared with another copy, unresolved V genes explain less than half, and the rest is unexplained. The sample data list about 190,000 clones, and about 90% of these were observed just once. Less than 2% of the sample lies in the top ten. The sample taken for sequencing was blood. Receptors were obtained from a man aged 25-45 years in good health.

The chain uses TRBV30 and TRBJ2-2; D may correspond to TRBD1 or TRBD2 (5 bases each). The CDR3 totals 14 residues. V dropped 5 bases and J dropped 0 bases, with 10 bases sitting between them. CDR1 and CDR2 from the germline V gene are GTSNPN and SVGIG (reference sequence). CDR3 amino acids: CAWGDRSNTGELFF. CDR3 nucleotide sequence: TGTGCCTGGGGGGACCGATCGAACACCGGGGAGCTGTTTTTT.

This clone was recorded only once. The chain joins TRBV6-5 to TRBJ1-2; D unclear. CDR1 and CDR2 from the germline V gene are MNHEY and SVGAGI. Trimming took off 4 bases at V and 4 bases at J, with 13 bases between the two ends. The CDR3 is made up of 14 amino acids. Written as DNA, the CDR3 is TGTGCCAGCAGTTCGTCAGCGGGAATCTATGGCTACACCTTC. Its translation is CASSSSAGIYGYTF.

The V and J genes are TRBV21-1 and TRBJ2-3; the table's D call of TRBD2 was not tested on the DNA. TRBV21-1 counts as a pseudogene. This CDR3 is built from 20 residues. This CDR3 is CASSEKEELAGDRGTDTQYF. The CDR3 DNA sequence: TGTGCCAGCAGCGAAAAGGAGGAACTAGCGGGGGACCGGGGCACAGATACGCAGTATTTT.

The chain couples TRBV7-2 to TRBJ1-2; no reliable D call. Germline-derived CDR1 and CDR2 are SGHTA and FQGNSA. Trimming removed 1 base at V and 8 bases at J, with 14 bases between. This CDR3 contains 14 residues. The DNA for the CDR3 is TGTGCCAGCAGCTTAGATGTCGGCGGATGGGGCTACACCTTC. Its translation is CASSLDVGGWGYTF.

The chain uses TRBV10-3 and TRBJ1-1; the D gene is possibly TRBD1 (6 bases). This CDR3 region has 14 residues. Germline V gene sequence: CDR1 ENHRY, CDR2 SYGVKD. The V gene lost 4 bases and the J gene lost 2 bases, with 11 bases spanning the gap. CDR3 in amino acids: CAISASTGNTEAFF. The CDR3 coding sequence is TGTGCCATCAGTGCGTCGACAGGAAACACTGAAGCTTTCTTT.

The rearrangement uses TRBV27 and TRBJ2-4; 7 bases fit TRBD1. This CDR3 comprises 14 residues. Germline V gene data show CDR1 as MNHEY and CDR2 as SMNVEV (reference sequence). Trimming removed 8 bases from V and 6 bases from J; junction bases left unmatched: 10. CDR3 region: CASGYRTGLNIQYF. DNA for the CDR3: TGTGCCAGCGGATACAGGACAGGCCTAAACATTCAGTACTTC.

The rearrangement joins TRBV19 to TRBJ2-2, with D tentatively TRBD1 or TRBD2 (5 bases each). V was trimmed by 6 bases and J by 6 bases, leaving 14 bases between them. The CDR3 has 14 amino acids. Germline CDR1 LNHDA, CDR2 SQIVND (reference sequence). The CDR3 DNA follows: TGTGCCAGTAGCCAAAATCAGGGACCCGGGGAGCTGTTTTTT. It is translated as CASSQNQGPGELFF. Looking up the rest from reference TRBV19 and TRBJ2-2 gives the full variable domain: DGGITQSPKYLFRKEGQNVTLSCEQNLNHDAMYWYRQDPGQGLRLIYYSQIVNDFQKGDIAEGYSVSREKKESFPLTVTSAQKNPTAFYLCASSQNQGPGELFFGEGSRLTVL.

The chain combines TRBV7-9 with TRBJ1-3; D not certain. The V end lost 4 bases, the J end lost 8 bases, and 18 bases lay between the germline ends. The length of the CDR3 is 15 residues. Germline CDR1 SEHNR, CDR2 FQNEAQ (reference sequence). The CDR3 loop reads CASSSPALERDTIYF. The CDR3 DNA follows: TGTGCCAGCAGCTCACCAGCTCTAGAACGCGACACCATATATTTT.

V and J are TRBV19 and TRBJ1-5, with 8 bases matching TRBD1. Germline V lookup: CDR1 LNHDA, CDR2 SQIVND (reference sequence). Unmatched junction bases numbered 11, after V lost 3 bases and J lost 7 bases. CDR3 length: 16 residues. For the CDR3, the DNA is TGTGCCAGTAGTATGGGGTCCTCAACAGGGGGACAGCCCCAGCATTTT. Translated: CASSMGSSTGGQPQHF.

This clone showed up just once. This sequence joins TRBV30 and TRBJ2-3; D not resolved. Germline V CDR1 and CDR2: GTSNPN, SVGIG (reference sequence). The CDR3 is made up of 11 amino acids. V lost 2 bases and J lost 5, with 5 bases in between. The CDR3 bases are TGTGCCTGGAGTAAACAAGATACGCAGTATTTT. It specifies CAWSKQDTQYF.

The V gene is TRBV3-1 (or the pseudogene TRBV3-2), the J gene TRBJ2-4; 8 nucleotides align to TRBD2. Germline V gene sequence: CDR1 LGHDT, CDR2 YNNKEL (reference sequence). The CDR3 extends over 22 amino acids. Unmatched junction bases numbered 19, after V lost 0 bases and J lost 0 bases. The DNA for the CDR3 is TGTGCCAGCAGCCAAGAGGGGATAGGGCGGAGTCAAGCGGGGGAAGCCAAAAACATTCAGTACTTC. The encoded protein is CASSQEGIGRSQAGEAKNIQYF.

This sequence joins TRBV4-1 and TRBJ1-6; 7 bases line up with TRBD1. This CDR3 has 16 residues. CDR1 and CDR2 (germline): MGHRA, YSYEKL. Losses at the gene ends were 4 bases for V and 7 bases for J; bases not matched to a gene: 10. CDR3 amino acids: CASSLQGWGANSPLHF. CDR3 bases: TGCGCCAGCAGCCTACAGGGGTGGGGGGCCAATTCACCCCTCCACTTT.

The chain has TRBV6-1 and TRBJ2-4; TRBD1 matches 11 bases. J was trimmed by 3 bases and V by 3 bases; bases with no gene match: 1. This CDR3 comprises 15 residues. Germline V gene sequence: CDR1 MNHNS, CDR2 SASEGT. In DNA, the CDR3 is TGTGCCAGCAGTGACGGGACAGGGGGCAAAAACATTCAGTACTTC. Protein sequence: CASSDGTGGKNIQYF.

The chain is built from TRBV5-1 and TRBJ1-6, with a possible D match to TRBD1 (6 bases). CDR1 and CDR2 (germline): SGHRS, YFSETQ. V was shortened by 4 bases and J by 3 bases, with 8 bases between the two germline ends. The CDR3 has 14 residues. CDR3 nucleotides: TGCGCCAGCAGCCTGGGACACTATAATTCACCCCTCCACTTT. This encodes CASSLGHYNSPLHF.

As DNA, the CDR3 is TGTGCCAGCAGCACCTCCGGGACCTCTGGAAACACCATATATTTT. Residues: CASSTSGTSGNTIYF. V usage is TRBV9 and J usage is TRBJ1-3; D is perhaps TRBD1 (5 bases). The V and J ends lost 4 bases and 0 bases respectively, with 11 bases between them. Germline CDR1 reads SGDLS; CDR2 reads YYNGEE. The CDR3 is 15 residues long.

The chain recombines TRBV2 with TRBJ1-6; D remains ambiguous. CDR1 and CDR2 (germline): SNHLY, FYNNEI. Trimming pared 4 bases from V and 8 bases from J, leaving 12 bases between. This CDR3 is 14 amino acids long. Written as DNA, the CDR3 is TGTGCCAGCAGTGTCGCCAGATATTATTCACCCCTCCACTTT. It encodes CASSVARYYSPLHF. The whole variable domain, remainder taken from reference TRBV2 and TRBJ1-6, is EPEVTQTPSHQVTQMGQEVILRCVPISNHLYFYWYRQILGQKVEFLVSFYNNEISEKSEIFDDQFSVERPDGSNFTLKIRSTKLEDSAMYFCASSVARYYSPLHFGNGTRLTVT.

V is TRBV12-3 or TRBV12-4 and J is TRBJ1-4, with D unresolved. V gave up 3 bases and J gave up 8 bases, with 4 bases separating them. The CDR3 is 11 residues long. The CDR3 coding sequence is TGTGCCAGCAGTTTTAAGGAAAAACTGTTTTTT. It is translated as CASSFKEKLFF.

The V gene is TRBV7-6, the J gene TRBJ1-6; 7 bases match TRBD1. Germline V gene lookup returns CDR1 SGHVS and CDR2 FNYEAQ. The CDR3 length is 15 residues. The J segment lost 5 bases and the V segment lost 6 bases, leaving 7 bases of the junction unmatched. The CDR3 sequence is CASSFGTDNNSPLHF. The CDR3 DNA is TGTGCCAGCAGTTTTGGGACAGACAATAATTCACCCCTCCACTTT.

The chain employs TRBV4-1 and TRBJ1-2; D is possibly TRBD1 (5 bases). Trimming removed 0 bases at V and 0 bases at J, with 11 bases between. Germline V gene sequence: CDR1 MGHRA, CDR2 YSYEKL. The length of the CDR3 is 16 residues. As DNA, the CDR3 is TGCGCCAGCAGCCAAGACCCCGGGGGGGCTAACTATGGCTACACCTTC. Translated: CASSQDPGGANYGYTF.

The chain joins TRBV3-1 (or the pseudogene TRBV3-2) to TRBJ2-6, with D possibly TRBD2 on 5 matching bases. This CDR3 contains 16 residues. Germline V lookup: CDR1 LGHDT, CDR2 YNNKEL (reference sequence). V was shortened by 5 bases and J by 2 bases, with 13 bases between the two germline ends. DNA for the CDR3: TGTGCCAGCAGCTCCCGGCACGGGGCTGGGGCCAACGTCCTGACTTTC. Translating gives CASSSRHGAGANVLTF.

The CDR3 bases are TGCAGCGTTGATGACAGGGCCCTCTATGGCTACACCTTC. Its translation is CSVDDRALYGYTF. The V and J genes are TRBV29-1 and TRBJ1-2; 7 bases fit TRBD1. The CDR3 is made up of 13 amino acids. Germline V gives CDR1 SQVTM, CDR2 ANQGSEA. J was trimmed by 4 bases and V by 3 bases; bases with no gene match: 5.

Points on this clone: Additional DNA sequences in this sample encode the identical CDR3. The chain has TRBV4-2 and TRBJ2-4, with D possibly TRBD2 on 7 matching bases. V gave up 2 bases and J gave up 8 bases, with 19 bases separating them. This CDR3 is 16 amino acids long. In germline, CDR1 is LGHNA, CDR2 YNFKEQ. CDR3 sequence: CASSQLGGGGQDIQYF. CDR3 coding DNA: TGTGCCAGCAGCCAATTGGGGGGAGGGGGGCAGGACATTCAGTACTTC.

This chain connects TRBV6-6 to TRBJ1-1, with 7 bases aligning to TRBD1. The V and J ends lost 0 bases and 8 bases, in that order; junction bases with no gene match: 9. This CDR3 is built from 15 residues. Germline V gene sequence: CDR1 MNHNY, CDR2 SVGAGI (reference sequence). In DNA form, the CDR3 reads TGTGCCAGCAGTTACTCGTGGACAGGCGATGTCGAAGCTTTCTTT. Translated, it gives CASSYSWTGDVEAFF.

The rearrangement joins TRBV19 to TRBJ1-5; no clear D gene. Trimming cost V 5 bases and J 7 bases, with 9 bases left between them. CDR3 length equals 12 residues. The germline V gene encodes CDR1 LNHDA and CDR2 SQIVND (reference sequence). The CDR3 DNA follows: TGTGCCAGTAGTGCACAAGGCCAGCCCCAGCATTTT. Protein: CASSAQGQPQHF.

V gene TRBV2 combines with J gene TRBJ1-3, with D possibly TRBD1 on 5 matching bases. The CDR3 has 21 amino acids. V lost 5 bases, J lost 0 bases, and 29 bases lay in between. The germline V gene encodes CDR1 SNHLY and CDR2 FYNNEI. CDR3 loop: CASSFNRALAEGRSSGNTIYF. In DNA, the CDR3 is TGTGCCAGCAGTTTTAACCGGGCCTTGGCTGAGGGGCGCAGCTCTGGAAACACCATATATTTT.

CDR3 protein: CASSQDLGAGKNIQYF. CDR3 DNA sequence: TGCGCCAGCAGTCAAGATTTGGGGGCCGGCAAAAACATTCAGTACTTC. The V and J genes are TRBV10-1 and TRBJ2-4, with D maybe TRBD1 (6 bases). Germline assignment: CDR1 WNHNN and CDR2 SYGVQD (reference sequence). The CDR3 spans 16 residues. The V and J ends lost 5 bases and 3 bases respectively, with 17 bases between them.

This clone was counted only a few times. The chain recombines TRBV23-1 with TRBJ1-2; D is uncertain. TRBV23-1 counts as an open reading frame of uncertain function. This CDR3 is built from 17 residues. With 0 bases removed from V and 1 base from J, the gap between germline ends came to 15 bases. The CDR3 protein is CASSQSANEIFNYGYTF. The CDR3 DNA reads as TGCGCCAGCAGTCAATCAGCCAATGAGATTTTTAACTATGGCTACACCTTC.